What follows describes a single TCR beta chain. Here immunoSEQ multiplex PCR was the method, and the copy in TCRdb shows in-frame clones only, minus some. In the table there are 90,000 to 100,000 clones, roughly 84% of which are singletons. The germline gives CDR1 SNHLY, CDR2 FYNNEI. CDR3 size: 13 residues. Trimming cost V 7 bases and J 10 bases, with 16 bases left between them. The sample comes from a study of blood T cell repertoires in COVID-19. Turning to the study itself: Acute and convalescent COVID-19 specimens originated in the United States, Italy and Spain.

This chain uses TRBV2 with TRBJ1-4; a possible D gene is TRBD1 (6 bases). The origin of this receptor is an older woman with acute or convalescent COVID-19. Material: peripheral blood. CDR3 nucleotides: TGTGCCAGCAAGGACAGCGGACCGGGAAAACTGTTTTTT. It translates to CASKDSGPGKLFF.